This TCR beta chain was retrieved from a study of blood T cell repertoires in COVID-19 (dated by TCRdb to 2018 to 2021). Background on the whole study: The collaborator samples originated in the United States, Italy and Spain and spanned the acute and convalescent phases of COVID-19. The samples were drawn from the first 160 participants of the ongoing ImmuneRACE study and from over a thousand subjects provided by 6 global collaborators. Where HLA class I and class II types were available, the types were taken from metadata supplied by the sample provider, not from assay-based typing. A freely available public database, intended as a resource for researchers studying the immune response to SARS-CoV-2, is where the repertoires were released. Nearly every sample came with metadata listing a de-identified subject ID, COVID-19 status, age in years and sex. Subjects who had been exposed to COVID-19, were actively infected with it, or had recovered from it provided the deeply sampled blood TCRbeta repertoires that made up the dataset. The material from the prospective study consisted of cDNA or gDNA derived from T cells, B-cell-depleted T cells, or PBMCs.

Overall study outcomes, separate from this receptor: The quantity of clinical and demographic metadata differed by source and by participant and was supplied without curation.

Of note for this clone: The target of this receptor is not known. No qualities accompany the bases; no much larger clone lies one base away.

Each collaborating institution followed its own protocols to collect whole blood in K2EDTA tubes. For TCRbeta analysis, collaborators shipped samples in one of three forms: frozen whole blood, isolated PBMCs, or DNA extracted from either of those sample types. TCRbeta CDR3 regions were amplified from genomic DNA by means of the immunoSEQ Assay, a bias-controlled multiplex PCR. Regarding the original processing steps: The number of nucleated cells in each sample was estimated by amplification of reference gene primers within the assay. To quantify the absolute abundance of each unique TCRbeta CDR3 rearrangement, sequence reads were collapsed and filtered. For each sample, productive Simpson clonality was calculated by taking the square root of Simpson's diversity index across productive rearrangements. TCRdb obtained this table from immuneACCESS and retained in-frame rearrangements with V and J assigned. These tables miss some clones; where compared with another copy, unresolved V genes account for less than half of the shortfall, and the remainder is unexplained. V and J calls and clone size follow that table, whereas D and trimming were derived from the DNA. Here the sample has about 17,000 clones; approximately 80% occur a single time. Clones ranked in the top ten supply about 20% of the sample.

The CDR3 runs 14 amino acids, cysteine and phenylalanine included. Here the CDR3 DNA is all that survives: 42 bases in frame from base 1. CDR1 and CDR2 (SGHTA, FQGTGA) derive from the germline V gene. V and J lose 3 bases and 2 bases, and a span of 9 bases separates them. The chain uses TRBV7-3 and TRBJ2-3; the D segment cannot be called with confidence. The TCR was taken from a man in his 60s with active or convalescent COVID-19. The sample consisted of peripheral blood. The DNA reads as follows: TGTGCCAGCAGCTTCGCCGTCTACACAGATACGCAGTATTTT. The encoded protein is CASSFAVYTDTQYF.